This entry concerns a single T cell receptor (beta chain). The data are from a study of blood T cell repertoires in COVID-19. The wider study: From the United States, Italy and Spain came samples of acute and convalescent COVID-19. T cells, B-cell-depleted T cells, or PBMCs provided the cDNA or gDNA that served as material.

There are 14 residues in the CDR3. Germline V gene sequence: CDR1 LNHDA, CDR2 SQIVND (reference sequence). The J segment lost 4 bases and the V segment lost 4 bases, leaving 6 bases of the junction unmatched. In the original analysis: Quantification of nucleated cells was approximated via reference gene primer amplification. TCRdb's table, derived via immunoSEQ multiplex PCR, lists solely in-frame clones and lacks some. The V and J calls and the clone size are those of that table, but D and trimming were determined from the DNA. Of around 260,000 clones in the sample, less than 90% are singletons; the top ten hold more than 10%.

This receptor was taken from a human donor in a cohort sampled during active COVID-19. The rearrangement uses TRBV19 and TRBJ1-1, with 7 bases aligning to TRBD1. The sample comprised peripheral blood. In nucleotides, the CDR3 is TGTGCCAGTAGTAGACCCCAGGGGGGCACTGAAGCTTTCTTT. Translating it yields CASSRPQGGTEAFF.